These T cell receptor beta chains were read from a single sample in a study of CD8+ T cells in alopecia areata. Clones were read by immunoSEQ multiplex PCR, and TCRdb kept only the in-frame ones, dropping some. The data contain about 130,000 clones, 45% to 65% of them singletons. The material was CD4+ T cells sorted from blood, obtained at week 0. The receptors stem from a human donor with alopecia areata. CDR3s include the opening cysteine and the closing phenylalanine or tryptophan. The D gene is left open where the match is weak. Clone size, where shown, is once, few, many, or a class for clones that have expanded.

j_gene | abundance | d_gene | v_gene | CDR3nt | CDR3aa
TRBJ2-7 | . | TRBD1 | TRBV7-2 | TGTGCCAGCAGCTTCGACAGGGCTACCAACTACGAGCAGTACTTC | CASSFDRATNYEQYF
TRBJ1-4 | few | TRBD1 | TRBV7-2 | TGTGCCAGCAGCTTGGCAGGGGGAGGTGAAAAACTGTTTTTT | CASSLAGGGEKLFF
TRBJ2-7 | . | TRBD1 | TRBV5-1 | TGCGCCAGCAGCTTAGGGACAGGGGGATACGAGCAGTACTTC | CASSLGTGGYEQYF
TRBJ2-7 | few | . | TRBV30 | TGTGCCTGGAAACCTACCTTCACCTACGAGCAGTACTTC | CAWKPTFTYEQYF
TRBJ2-7 | . | TRBD2 | TRBV29-1 | TGCAGCGCCCTTAGCGGGGTGAGCTCCTACGAGCAGTACTTC | CSALSGVSSYEQYF
TRBJ2-1 | once | TRBD2 | TRBV30 | TGTGCCTGGAGTGTTCTAGCGGGAGGGCCTTTCAATGAGCAGTTCTTC | CAWSVLAGGPFNEQFF
TRBJ2-6 | . | . | TRBV30 | TGTGCCTGGAGTGTTCGGGGATCATCGGCTGGGGCCAACGTCCTGACTTTC | CAWSVRGSSAGANVLTF
TRBJ1-2 | . | TRBD1 | TRBV5-4 | TGTGCCAGCAGCTTGGACAGGGGTTATGGCTACACCTTC | CASSLDRGYGYTF
TRBJ2-5 | few | . | TRBV9 | TGTGCCAGCAGCGGGACTCCTCAAGAGACCCAGTACTTC | CASSGTPQETQYF
TRBJ2-7 | . | TRBD2 | TRBV29-1 | TGCAGCGTTGGTAGCGGGGTCTACGAGCAGTACTTC | CSVGSGVYEQYF
TRBJ2-1 | . | TRBD2 | TRBV5-1 | TGCGCCAGCAGCTTGTCGGCTAGCGGCGGAAGGTCCATCGATGAGCAGTTCTTC | CASSLSASGGRSIDEQFF
TRBJ2-7 | once | TRBD1 | TRBV7-6 | TGTGCCAGCAGCGCCCGAAGGGGGCGTTTCGAGCAGTACTTC | CASSARRGRFEQYF
TRBJ1-6 | few | . | TRBV30 | TGTGCCTGCGGACCGAATTCACCCCTCCACTTT | CACGPNSPLHF
TRBJ2-7 | few | TRBD1 | TRBV5-6 | TGTGCCAGCAGCTCCGACCTCGGGACAGGGAACCACGAGCAGTACTTC | CASSSDLGTGNHEQYF
TRBJ1-2 | . | . | TRBV6-4 | TGTGCCAGCAGAGATACAGGGAGGTTGGCCTATGGCTACACCTTC | CASRDTGRLAYGYTF
TRBJ1-2 | . | TRBD1 | TRBV30 | TGTGCCTGGAGCGTAGACAGGGGGTCAGGAGGCTACACCTTC | CAWSVDRGSGGYTF
TRBJ2-7 | . | TRBD2 | TRBV7-2 | TGTGCCAGCAGCTCCCTAGCGGTCTCCTACGAGCAGTACTTC | CASSSLAVSYEQYF
TRBJ1-2 | . | . | TRBV6-5 | TGTGCCAGCAGCCGTGGCAGGGGCCACTATGGCTACACCTTC | CASSRGRGHYGYTF
TRBJ1-5 | . | TRBD1 | TRBV19 | TGTGCCAGTAGTGTGACAGGGAGCTTCGGTCAGCCCCAGCATTTT | CASSVTGSFGQPQHF
TRBJ2-1 | . | . | TRBV4-2 | TGTGCCAGCAGCCAAGAGGGGAGTAGGGCCGCCAATGAGCAGTTCTTC | CASSQEGSRAANEQFF
TRBJ1-2 | few | . | TRBV2 | TGTGCCAGCAGTGAAGTGGTCACAAGCTACACCTTC | CASSEVVTSYTF
TRBJ2-2 | . | . | TRBV14 | TGTGCCAGCAGGCGGGTCAACACCGGGGAGCTGTTTTTT | CASRRVNTGELFF
TRBJ1-2 | . | . | TRBV6-5 | TGTGCCAGCAGTTACGGGCGGAACTATGGCTACACCTTC | CASSYGRNYGYTF
TRBJ2-7 | few | TRBD1 | TRBV5-6 | TGTGCCAGCAGCAAGACAGGGGGCGGGTACGAGCAGTACTTC | CASSKTGGGYEQYF
TRBJ2-7 | few | TRBD1 | TRBV29-1 | TGCAGCGTACCGGGACAGGTATCCTACGAGCAGTACTTC | CSVPGQVSYEQYF
TRBJ2-3 | . | TRBD1 | TRBV5-4 | TGTGCCAGCAGCTTCGACAGGGGCGCAGATACGCAGTATTTT | CASSFDRGADTQYF
TRBJ2-3 | . | TRBD2 | TRBV7-8 | TGTGCCAGCAGCTCCCGGGGGAGAGCTAGCGGATCCACAGATACGCAGTATTTT | CASSSRGRASGSTDTQYF
TRBJ1-5 | . | . | TRBV10-2 | TGCGCCAGCAGTGAGCTAGGCAATCAGCCCCAGCATTTT | CASSELGNQPQHF
TRBJ1-5 | . | TRBD1 | TRBV19 | TGTGCCAGTAGAACAGCCGGGACAGCTAATCAGCCCCAGCATTTT | CASRTAGTANQPQHF
TRBJ2-1 | many | TRBD2 | TRBV5-1 | TGCGCCAGCAGCGTGCTAGCGGGGGGCGGAAATGAGCAGTTCTTC | CASSVLAGGGNEQFF
TRBJ2-5 | . | . | TRBV19 | TGTGCCAGTAGTAGGGGCCAAGAGACCCAGTACTTC | CASSRGQETQYF
TRBJ1-1 | . | . | TRBV5-5 | TGTGCCAGCAGCTTGGCCCGAGAGAACACTGAAGCTTTCTTT | CASSLARENTEAFF
TRBJ2-7 | . | TRBD1 | TRBV29-1 | TGCAGCGTTGAAGCCCCCTCCGGGACAGGGGCCTACGAGCAGTACTTC | CSVEAPSGTGAYEQYF
TRBJ2-3 | . | TRBD2 | TRBV5-4 | TGTGCCAGCGGGGCGGGAGGTGCAGATACGCAATATTTT | CASGAGGADTQYF
TRBJ1-6 | few | . | TRBV7-2 | TGTGCCAGCAGCTTATTTGGGGATTCACCCCTCCACTTT | CASSLFGDSPLHF
TRBJ2-4 | . | TRBD2 | TRBV9 | TGTGCCAGCAGCTCTACTCCCCTAGCGGGAAACATTCAGTACTTC | CASSSTPLAGNIQYF
TRBJ2-5 | . | . | TRBV30 | TGTGCCTGGGCCCACTCGGGAGAGACCCAGTACTTC | CAWAHSGETQYF
TRBJ2-1 | few | TRBD2 | TRBV5-1 | TGCGCCAGCAGCTTGGCGGCCGGACTAGCAAACAATGAGCAGTTCTTC | CASSLAAGLANNEQFF
TRBJ2-5 | . | . | TRBV19 | TGTGCCAGTAGTATTCGGGCGAGGGAGACCCAGTACTTC | CASSIRARETQYF
TRBJ2-3 | once | TRBD1 | TRBV7-2 | TGTGCCAGCAGCTTCGGGACAGGGATCCGAGATACGCAGTATTTT | CASSFGTGIRDTQYF
TRBJ2-7 | few | TRBD1 | TRBV6-1 | TGTGCCAGCAGTTCCGGGACAGCATACTACGAGCAGTACTTC | CASSSGTAYYEQYF
TRBJ2-5 | . | . | TRBV30 | TGTGCCTGGAGTTTAGGCCAAGAGACCCAGTACTTC | CAWSLGQETQYF
TRBJ2-3 | . | . | TRBV4-3 | TGCGCCAGCAGCCAAGGGTCGGGGATCACAGATACGCAGTATTTT | CASSQGSGITDTQYF
TRBJ2-7 | . | . | TRBV7-9 | TGTGCCAGCAGCTTAGGTGAGGGCGGCTACGAGCAGTACTTC | CASSLGEGGYEQYF
TRBJ1-5 | . | . | TRBV4-3 | TGCGCCAGCAGCCAAGATACCGGTCAGCCCCAGCATTTT | CASSQDTGQPQHF
TRBJ2-6 | few | . | TRBV28 | TGCGGCGCTGGGGCCAACGTCCTGACTTTC | CGAGANVLTF
TRBJ1-2 | . | . | TRBV7-8 | TGTGCCAGCAGCTTAATGCGGGGTGGCTACACCTTC | CASSLMRGGYTF
TRBJ2-3 | once | TRBD1 | TRBV7-2 | TGTGCCAGCAGCGCTACTCTCGGGGACAGGAGATCAGATACGCAGTATTTT | CASSATLGDRRSDTQYF